These 28 T cell receptor beta chains came from one sample sequenced in a study of blood T cells in healthy people across ages. The use of a sample-barcoded 5' primer and a J-beta primer mix characterized a second PCR of roughly 6 to 11 cycles. TCRdb independently ran MiXCR on the 5' RACE reads; one entry per CDR3 protein. The repertoire holds 750,000 to 950,000 distinct CDR3 sequences, with 40% to 65% as singletons. Sequencing was carried out using blood. All receptors derive from a man at least 80 years old in good health.

This clonotype was counted between two and nine times. This chain links TRBV27 with TRBJ2-1; 7 nucleotides agree with TRBD1. Germline values: CDR1 MNHEY, CDR2 SMNVEV (reference sequence). The CDR3 consists of 16 residues. V shed 6 bases and J 2 bases; nucleotides not matched to a gene: 10. The CDR3 region is CASRQGETGPYNEQFF. As DNA, the CDR3 is TGTGCCAGCAGACAAGGCGAGACAGGGCCCTACAATGAGCAGTTCTTC.

This chain links TRBV7-9 with TRBJ2-1; a weak D match, TRBD1 (6 bases). Per the germline V gene, CDR1 is SEHNR and CDR2 is FQNEAQ (reference sequence). This CDR3 has 15 residues. V lost 2 bases and J lost 2, with 10 bases in between. The CDR3 DNA reads as TGTGCCAGCAGCTTATGGCAGGGGACCTACAATGAGCAGTTCTTC. Translation: CASSLWQGTYNEQFF.

V and J are TRBV28 and TRBJ2-3; TRBD1 agrees at 7 bases. Germline CDR1 and CDR2: MDHEN and SYDVKM. The CDR3 has 15 residues. V shed 10 bases and J 5 bases; nucleotides not matched to a gene: 15. The CDR3 spells CATDPYETGRDTQYF. Here the CDR3 DNA reads TGTGCCACTGACCCTTACGAGACAGGGAGAGATACGCAGTATTTT.

The rearrangement joins TRBV12-3 or TRBV12-4 to TRBJ2-1; D ambiguous. V lost 0 bases to trimming and J lost 1 base, with 10 bases between them. The CDR3 covers 16 residues. CDR3 bases: TGTGCCAGCAGTTTAGCGGCGCGTGGGTCCTACAATGAGCAGTTCTTC. Translation gives CASSLAARGSYNEQFF.

This clonotype was counted between two and nine times. CDR3 sequence: CASSQNAGDEWYF. CDR3 in DNA: TGTGCCAGCAGCCAAAATGCGGGGGATGAGTGGTACTTC. The chain has TRBV3-1 and TRBJ2-5; TRBD2 matches 7 bases. This CDR3 is 13 amino acids long. Germline V lookup: CDR1 LGHDT, CDR2 YNNKEL (reference sequence). J gave up 13 bases and V 2 bases, and 10 bases lay outside the gene matches.

This chain connects TRBV11-1 to TRBJ2-5; 8 bases match TRBD2. The germline CDR1 and CDR2 sequences are SGHAT and FQDESV (reference sequence). The CDR3 totals 13 residues. After removal of 9 bases from V and 3 bases from J, the junction contained 6 bases not matched to a gene. The CDR3 is CASLGGGEETQYF. CDR3 DNA sequence: TGTGCCAGTCTCGGGGGGGGAGAAGAGACCCAGTACTTC.

This clonotype turned up a few times. The chain is built from TRBV28 and TRBJ2-6; no definite D call. Germline V gives CDR1 MDHEN, CDR2 SYDVKM. The CDR3 loop spans 15 amino acids. V lost 5 bases and J lost 0, with 8 bases in between. The CDR3: CASSGPYSGANVLTF. CDR3 sequence (DNA): TGTGCCAGCAGTGGCCCCTACTCTGGGGCCAACGTCCTGACTTTC.

The chain joins TRBV5-1 to TRBJ2-1, with D perhaps TRBD2 (6 bases). This CDR3 comprises 14 residues. The germline CDR1 and CDR2 sequences are SGHRS and YFSETQ. V was cut by 2 bases and J by 5 bases, with 11 bases left in between. DNA of the CDR3: TGCGCCAGCAGCTTTGGAGGGCCTCACAATGAGCAGTTCTTC. It yields the protein CASSFGGPHNEQFF.

The chain recombines TRBV6-5 with TRBJ2-7, with 7 bases matching TRBD2. The V and J ends lost 6 bases and 0 bases, in that order; junction bases with no gene match: 2. The germline gives CDR1 MNHEY, CDR2 SVGAGI. The CDR3 extends over 13 amino acids. The CDR3 region is CASRSGASYEQYF. CDR3 sequence (DNA): TGTGCCAGCAGGAGCGGGGCCTCCTACGAGCAGTACTTC.

This chain uses TRBV28 with TRBJ1-4; TRBD1 matches 7 bases. The germline V gene encodes CDR1 MDHEN and CDR2 SYDVKM. The CDR3 covers 15 residues. With 4 bases clipped from V and 8 bases from J, the junction kept 10 bases outside the gene matches. The CDR3 bases are TGTGCCAGCAGTTCCCGGAGTAGGGGGCCAGAAAAACTGTTTTTT. This sequence encodes CASSSRSRGPEKLFF.

The chain is built from TRBV5-1 and TRBJ2-3; possible D gene TRBD1, 5 bases. Trimming removed 6 bases from V and 3 bases from J, with 11 bases in between. This CDR3 is built from 13 residues. CDR1 and CDR2 from the germline V gene are SGHRS and YFSETQ. CDR3 bases: TGCGCCAGCAAGGGCCAGGGAACAGATACGCAGTATTTT. Translation: CASKGQGTDTQYF.

The CDR3 DNA reads as TGCGCCAGCAGCTCTGACAGGGAAAGTAACGAAAAACTGTTTTTT. Encoded protein: CASSSDRESNEKLFF. The chain joins TRBV5-1 to TRBJ1-4, with TRBD1 matching 7 bases. The V and J ends lost 3 bases and 8 bases, in that order; junction bases with no gene match: 10. This CDR3 comprises 15 residues. In germline, CDR1 is SGHRS, CDR2 YFSETQ.

This clonotype was detected a few times. The chain carries TRBV25-1 and TRBJ2-3; D unclear. Germline V CDR1 and CDR2: MGHDK, SYGVNS. The CDR3 is 16 amino acids. Deletions cut 5 bases from V and 0 bases from J, with 15 bases between. The CDR3 DNA reads TGTGCCAGCAGTAACCCCTCGGATTCTAGCACAGATACGCAGTATTTT. Translation: CASSNPSDSSTDTQYF.

The V gene is TRBV6-1, the J gene TRBJ2-5; 9 nucleotides agree with TRBD2. The V gene's germline CDR1 is MNHNS and CDR2 SASEGT. The CDR3 totals 15 residues. Unmatched junction bases numbered 7, after V lost 3 bases and J lost 5 bases. The CDR3 DNA follows: TGTGCCAGCAGTGACTGGTCTAGCGGGACTGAGACCCAGTACTTC. This sequence encodes CASSDWSSGTETQYF.

This clonotype was observed a few times. CDR3 DNA sequence: TGCAGCTCGGGACTAGCGCGGGAGACCCAGTACTTC. Protein: CSSGLARETQYF. This chain links TRBV29-1 with TRBJ2-5; the match to TRBD2 covers 10 bases. With V trimmed by 8 bases and J by 5 bases, 5 bases remained unmatched. The CDR3 is 12 residues long. CDR1 and CDR2 from the germline V gene are SQVTM and ANQGSEA.

This clonotype was seen a few times. The CDR3 DNA is TGCGCCAGCAGCCAAGAAGTTGGTCGACTAGCGCAACACAGATACGCGTATTTT. The encoded protein is CASSQEVGRLAQHRYAYF. This chain links TRBV4-1 with TRBJ2-3; 8 bases are shared with TRBD2. Trimming at V came to 0 bases and at J to 14 bases, leaving 22 bases not matched to a gene. This CDR3 comprises 18 residues. In germline, CDR1 is MGHRA, CDR2 YSYEKL.

This sequence joins TRBV20-1 and TRBJ2-7; perhaps TRBD1 as D (6 bases). Germline CDR1 DFQATT, CDR2 SNEGSKA (reference sequence). The CDR3 contains 16 residues. The ends were cut back, 3 bases at V and 5 bases at J, with 23 bases in the middle. The CDR3 sequence: CSARGSRGRPLDEQYF. CDR3 coding DNA: TGCAGTGCTAGGGGAAGCAGGGGCCGCCCTTTAGACGAGCAGTACTTC.

Comments on this clonotype: The CDR3 ends on some other residue instead of the conserved phenylalanine or tryptophan, so this is likely a read error. V and J are TRBV5-1 and TRBJ2-5; no clear D gene. The J call could be wrong; TRBJ2-7 is a better fit for the DNA end. The CDR3 has 11 amino acids. Germline CDR1 and CDR2: SGHRS and YFSETQ. CDR3 coding DNA: TGCGCCAGCAGCTCGTCCGGCGAGCAGTACATC. Amino acid sequence: CASSSSGEQYI.

The genes are TRBV27 and TRBJ2-1; D is perhaps TRBD2 (6 bases). Germline assignment: CDR1 MNHEY and CDR2 SMNVEV (reference sequence). V was shortened by 7 bases and J by 5 bases, with 12 bases between the two germline ends. The CDR3 length is 13 residues. CDR3 amino acids: CASMEGRNNEQFF. CDR3 nucleotide sequence: TGTGCCAGCATGGAGGGTAGAAACAATGAGCAGTTCTTC.

This clonotype was recorded a few times. The V call is TRBV20-1, the J call TRBJ2-5; 7 nucleotides align to TRBD1. This CDR3 is 15 amino acids long. The V and J ends lost 5 bases and 1 base, in that order; junction bases with no gene match: 10. CDR1 and CDR2 from the germline V gene are DFQATT and SNEGSKA (reference sequence). The CDR3 protein is CSAQGDRGGQETQYF. The CDR3 DNA reads TGCAGTGCTCAGGGGGATCGAGGGGGCCAAGAGACCCAGTACTTC.

With respect to this clonotype: Relative to the germline gene, one junction end is altered; a read error may explain this. The chain links TRBV6-6 to TRBJ2-7; D not resolved. Per the germline V gene, CDR1 is MNHNY and CDR2 is SVGAGI (reference sequence). The CDR3 consists of 13 residues. CDR3 residues: CASSHSMDYEQYF. In nucleotides, the CDR3 is TGTGCCAGCAGTCACTCGATGGACTACGAGCAGTACTTC.

This clonotype was seen a single time. The J gene is TRBJ2-7, the V gene TRBV7-2; tentatively, D is TRBD1 (5 bases). The V end lost 3 bases, the J end lost 4 bases, and 25 bases lay between the germline ends. This CDR3 contains 18 residues. Germline values: CDR1 SGHTA, CDR2 FQGNSA. CDR3 sequence reads: CASSLRGPQGPNRYEQYF. CDR3 DNA sequence: TGTGCCAGCAGCTTGCGCGGTCCCCAGGGCCCCAACAGATACGAGCAGTACTTC. Drawing the rest from reference TRBV7-2 and TRBJ2-7, the complete variable domain is GAGVSQSPSNKVTEKGKDVELRCDPISGHTALYWYRQSLGQGLEFLIYFQGNSAPDKSGLPSDRFSAERTGGSVSTLTIQRTQQEDSAVYLCASSLRGPQGPNRYEQYFGPGTRLTVT.

This clonotype was counted a few times. V usage is TRBV25-1 and J usage is TRBJ2-1; a weak D match, TRBD2 (6 bases). V lost 6 bases and J lost 9, with 6 bases in between. The germline V gene encodes CDR1 MGHDK and CDR2 SYGVNS. The CDR3 spans 10 residues. CDR3 nucleotides: TGTGCCAGCAGCGGGGGTGAGCAGTTCTTC. As protein: CASSGGEQFF.

The J gene is TRBJ2-3, the V gene TRBV6-5, with 13 bases lining up with TRBD2. Per germline, CDR1 MNHEY and CDR2 SVGAGI. This CDR3 contains 16 residues. Trimming took 5 bases from V and 7 from J; bases not matched to a gene: 9. The CDR3 region is CASSTGLAGARNTQYF. The CDR3 DNA reads TGTGCCAGCAGTACCGGACTAGCGGGAGCCAGGAATACGCAGTATTTT.

V and J are TRBV29-1 and TRBJ2-5; D possibly corresponds to TRBD2 (7 bases). CDR1 SQVTM and CDR2 ANQGSEA come from the germline V gene. The CDR3 is made up of 13 amino acids. Trimming took off 7 bases at V and 2 bases at J, with 14 bases between the two ends. The CDR3 bases are TGCAGCGGAAGGGGGGGGATACAAGAGACCCAGTACTTC. Its protein product is CSGRGGIQETQYF. Combining the CDR3 with reference TRBV29-1 and TRBJ2-5 gives the whole variable domain SAVISQKPSRDICQRGTSLTIQCQVDSQVTMMFWYRQQPGQSLTLIATANQGSEATYESGFVIDKFPISRPNLTFSTLTVSNMSPEDSSIYLCSGRGGIQETQYFGPGTRLLVL.

CDR3 residues: CASSEQRSYNEQFF. The CDR3 DNA sequence: TGTGCCAGCAGTGAACAGCGGTCCTACAATGAGCAGTTCTTC. The rearrangement uses TRBV2 and TRBJ2-1, with D perhaps TRBD2 (5 bases). Trimming removed 2 bases from V and 1 base from J, with 6 bases in between. This CDR3 has 14 amino acids. Per the germline V gene, CDR1 is SNHLY and CDR2 is FYNNEI.

The J gene is TRBJ2-7, the V gene TRBV7-9; TRBD1 matches 8 bases. V lost 1 base and J lost 2; bases outside the gene matches: 7. The length of the CDR3 is 16 residues. CDR1 SEHNR and CDR2 FQNEAQ come from the germline V gene (reference sequence). DNA of the CDR3: TGTGCCAGCAGCTTAGGGCCAGGGGGCTCCACCTACGAGCAGTACTTC. This translates into CASSLGPGGSTYEQYF. The complete variable domain, with remaining parts taken from reference TRBV7-9 and TRBJ2-7, reads DTGVSQNPRHKITKRGQNVTFRCDPISEHNRLYWYRQTLGQGPEFLTYFQNEAQLEKSRLLSDRFSAERPKGSFSTLEIQRTEQGDSAMYLCASSLGPGGSTYEQYFGPGTRLTVT.

This clonotype was recorded only once. The rearrangement uses TRBV25-1 and TRBJ2-1; 7 nucleotides agree with TRBD2. Germline CDR1 and CDR2: MGHDK and SYGVNS. This CDR3 spans 17 amino acids. With V trimmed by 6 bases and J by 0 bases, 11 bases remained unmatched. CDR3: CASSGGSVLSSYNEQFF. The CDR3 nucleotides read TGTGCCAGCAGCGGGGGGTCAGTACTGAGCTCCTACAATGAGCAGTTCTTC. Based on the CDR3 plus reference TRBV25-1 and TRBJ2-1, the full variable domain is EADIYQTPRYLVIGTGKKITLECSQTMGHDKMYWYQQDPGMELHLIHYSYGVNSTEKGDLSSESTVSRIRTEHFPLTLESARPSHTSQYLCASSGGSVLSSYNEQFFGPGTRLTVL.